These 3 T cell receptor beta chains share one sample of origin, sequenced in a study of blood T cells in healthy people across ages. Combining a sample-barcoded 5' primer with a J-beta primer mix, a second PCR ran for roughly 6 to 12 cycles. Via MiXCR, TCRdb re-called the 5' RACE reads, giving one row per CDR3 protein. The repertoire includes 550,000 to 600,000 distinct CDR3 sequences, 25% to 30% of them detected once, and around a sixth sits in the top ten. The sample taken for sequencing was blood. The receptor set was obtained from a woman in her 70s in good health.

V is TRBV28 and J is TRBJ2-4; D unresolved. The V end was cut by 5 bases, the J end by 7 bases, with 21 bases between. The CDR3 extends over 16 amino acids. CDR1 is MDHEN, CDR2 SYDVKM, per germline. This CDR3 reads CASSPLVGRWDNIQYF. As DNA, the CDR3 is TGTGCCAGCAGTCCGCTAGTCGGCAGATGGGATAACATTCAGTACTTC.

The V gene is TRBV5-6, the J gene TRBJ1-2, with TRBD1 as a possible D gene (5 bases). There are 14 residues in the CDR3. Trimming left V 4 bases short and J 4 bases short, with 14 bases between. Germline V gene data show CDR1 as SGHDT and CDR2 as YYEEEE. The CDR3 bases are TGTGCCAGCAGCCTGGGACCGTCGGGCTATGGCTACACCTTC. Its translation: CASSLGPSGYGYTF.

The table lists this clonotype with a few counts. The chain employs TRBV5-1 and TRBJ2-5; TRBD2 aligns across 15 bases. The CDR3 has 18 residues. Losses at the gene ends were 0 bases for V and 5 bases for J; bases not matched to a gene: 8. CDR1 and CDR2 from the germline V gene are SGHRS and YFSETQ. The CDR3 region is CASSLAGGTSGGYETQYF. Written as DNA, the CDR3 is TGCGCCAGCAGCTTGGCAGGAGGGACTAGCGGGGGGTACGAGACCCAGTACTTC. Supplemented by reference TRBV5-1 and TRBJ2-5, the full variable domain reads KAGVTQTPRYLIKTRGQQVTLSCSPISGHRSVSWYQQTPGQGLQFLFEYFSETQRNKGNFPGRFSGRQFSNSRSEMNVSTLELGDSALYLCASSLAGGTSGGYETQYFGPGTRLLVL.